This entry describes one T cell receptor beta chain. The antigen is not known. V was trimmed by 6 bases and J by 4 bases, leaving 12 bases between them. The CDR3 is 13 amino acids. Germline V gene sequence: CDR1 MDHEN, CDR2 SYDVKM. The sample belongs to a study of T cell repertoires in cytomegalovirus infection. Findings of the study overall: In two of eight donors, the top clonotype was HLA-C-restricted CMV-specific.

Each CDR3 protein gets one entry after TCRdb re-called the reads with MiXCR. The table lists about 480,000 distinct CDR3 sequences, around 35% of them singletons. This receptor was taken from a human donor in good health (CMV status not recorded). Some clones in this sample may be carry-over from other donors' samples. The chain carries TRBV28 and TRBJ1-1; D possibly corresponds to TRBD1 (5 bases). Sequenced here: cultured PBMCs, sampled from culture after CMV antigen stimulation. The CDR3 is CASRGTPGTEAFF. The CDR3 bases are TGTGCCAGCAGAGGGACGCCCGGCACTGAAGCTTTCTTT.